This T cell receptor (beta chain) was obtained from a study of cytomegalovirus exposure and HLA in healthy donors. Points from the study as a whole: The authors enumerated under 200 TCR beta chains as linked to cytomegalovirus. Rare sequences made up most TCRs, while some public TCRs were found in many donors.

A remark on this clone: Its antigen is not known.

The PCR employed 60 Vbeta primers together with 13 Jbeta primers. In the authors' workflow: Per a later analysis, the number of unique TCR beta chains was some 80 million, of which around 9.9 million were shared. TCRdb's table, derived via immunoSEQ multiplex PCR, lists solely in-frame clones and lacks some. Clone size and the V and J calls come from that table; the DNA yielded D and trimming. In the table there are 37,000 or so clones, 81% of which are singletons. The TCR originated in a woman between 40 and 55 years old in good health and CMV-seronegative. Source material: PBMCs.

The DNA for the CDR3 is TGTGCCAGCAGCCATGGAGGGGGACAGGAAGCTTTCTTT. It specifies CASSHGGGQEAFF. The V and J genes are TRBV27 and TRBJ1-1, with 7 bases identical to TRBD1. The CDR3 sequence is 13 residues long. V was pared by 6 bases and J by 8 bases, with 9 bases of the junction left unmatched. Germline assignment: CDR1 MNHEY and CDR2 SMNVEV (reference sequence).